Each of the 22 T cell receptor beta chains below was sequenced from the same sample in a study of blood T cell repertoires in COVID-19. Repertoires were generated with immunoSEQ multiplex PCR, while TCRdb's copy carries only in-frame clones and drops some. Altogether just under 65,000 clones are present, about 80% being singletons, with the ten largest covering 13% to 15%. Sequencing was performed on peripheral blood. All receptors come from a man aged 55 to 70 with COVID-19, enrolled during active disease.

The rearrangement links TRBV20-1 to TRBJ1-2; D not resolved. The V and J ends lost 3 bases and 6 bases respectively, with 11 bases between them. CDR3 length equals 12 residues. The germline CDR1 and CDR2 sequences are DFQATT and SNEGSKA (reference sequence). In DNA, the CDR3 is TGCAGTGCTAGTCGCGGTTTGGATGGCTACACCTTC. It encodes CSASRGLDGYTF.

The table lists this clone with a few counts. CDR3 bases: TGTGCCACCAGTACTAGCGGGAGTTTAGATACGCAGTATTTT. Translated, it gives CATSTSGSLDTQYF. The chain links TRBV15 to TRBJ2-3; 11 bases map to TRBD2. Trimming removed 6 bases from V and 5 bases from J; junction bases left unmatched: 4. CDR3 length: 14 amino acids. Germline values: CDR1 LNHNV, CDR2 YYDKDF (reference sequence).

This sequence joins TRBV6-5 and TRBJ2-2; 7 bases are shared with TRBD2. V lost 7 bases and J lost 1; bases outside the gene matches: 3. The CDR3 spans 14 residues. Germline V gene data show CDR1 as MNHEY and CDR2 as SVGAGI. CDR3 amino acids: CASTLAGNTGELFF. As DNA, the CDR3 is TGTGCCAGCACATTAGCGGGGAACACCGGGGAGCTGTTTTTT.

The CDR3 DNA sequence: TGTGCCAGCAGTACTAGCACAGATACGCAGTATTTT. Protein sequence: CASSTSTDTQYF. V gene TRBV28 combines with J gene TRBJ2-3; the D is unclear. The CDR3 is 12 amino acids. Germline V CDR1 and CDR2: MDHEN, SYDVKM. With 5 bases removed from V and 0 bases from J, the gap between germline ends came to 3 bases.

This clone turned up a few times. This chain joins TRBV3-1 (or the pseudogene TRBV3-2) and TRBJ1-3, with D tentatively TRBD1 (6 bases). Trimming left V 5 bases short and J 4 bases short, with 12 bases between. Germline V CDR1 and CDR2: LGHDT, YNNKEL (reference sequence). The CDR3 runs to 14 residues. The CDR3 loop is CASSDLDSGNTIYF. The DNA of the CDR3 is TGTGCCAGCAGCGACTTGGACAGCGGAAACACCATATATTTT.

This chain uses TRBV11-2 with TRBJ2-3; 8 positions agree with TRBD2. Per the germline V gene, CDR1 is SGHAT and CDR2 is FQNNGV. This CDR3 is built from 15 residues. With 5 bases clipped from V and 4 bases from J, the junction kept 8 bases outside the gene matches. CDR3 sequence: CASSRGTSLADTQYF. CDR3 DNA: TGTGCCAGCAGCCGGGGGACTAGTTTGGCAGATACGCAGTATTTT.

The rearrangement uses TRBV7-9 and TRBJ1-1; D may be TRBD1 (5 bases). The CDR3 contains 13 residues. V was cut by 8 bases and J by 1 base, with 11 bases left in between. CDR1 and CDR2 from the germline V gene are SEHNR and FQNEAQ (reference sequence). The CDR3 spells CASGIQENTEAFF. The CDR3 DNA sequence: TGTGCCAGCGGCATACAGGAGAACACTGAAGCTTTCTTT.

The J gene is TRBJ1-5, the V gene TRBV27; tentatively, D is TRBD1 (6 bases). V was clipped by 4 bases and J by 0 bases, with 7 bases between them. The CDR3 length is 14 residues. The germline V gene encodes CDR1 MNHEY and CDR2 SMNVEV (reference sequence). The CDR3 region is CASSYRVSNQPQHF. CDR3 in DNA: TGTGCCAGCAGTTACAGGGTTAGCAATCAGCCCCAGCATTTT.

V gene TRBV30 combines with J gene TRBJ1-6; D uncertain. This CDR3 comprises 13 residues. With 0 bases removed from V and 8 bases from J, the gap between germline ends came to 8 bases. The germline CDR1 and CDR2 sequences are GTSNPN and SVGIG (reference sequence). The CDR3 DNA follows: TGTGCCTGGAGTGTAAGGAGAGATTCACCCCTCCACTTT. Its translation is CAWSVRRDSPLHF.

The chain links TRBV4-1 to TRBJ2-7, with 8 positions matching TRBD2. This CDR3 contains 14 residues. Germline CDR1 reads MGHRA; CDR2 reads YSYEKL. Trimming removed 4 bases from V and 7 bases from J; junction bases left unmatched: 9. The DNA of the CDR3 is TGCGCCAGCAGCCCGGGGGTAGCGGGGAGGGAGCAGTACTTC. Amino acid sequence: CASSPGVAGREQYF.

The CDR3 DNA reads TGTGCCACCAGTGATGACGACGTCGCGGGAGTTACGGGTGCTTTCTTT. The encoded protein is CATSDDDVAGVTGAFF. This rearrangement joins TRBV24-1 to TRBJ1-1; D uncertain. V was clipped by 3 bases and J by 11 bases, with 24 bases between them. CDR3 size: 16 residues. Germline values: CDR1 KGHDR, CDR2 SFDVKD.

This chain joins TRBV9 and TRBJ2-2; tentatively, D is TRBD1 (6 bases). The V end lost 3 bases, the J end lost 4 bases, and 13 bases lay between the germline ends. Germline V lookup: CDR1 SGDLS, CDR2 YYNGEE. The CDR3 spans 15 residues. CDR3 amino acids: CASSAYEQGTGELFF. As DNA, the CDR3 is TGTGCCAGCAGCGCATACGAACAGGGCACCGGGGAGCTGTTTTTT.

The rearrangement links TRBV7-2 to TRBJ2-1; 7 positions match TRBD1. The CDR3 consists of 13 residues. Losses at the gene ends were 3 bases for V and 6 bases for J; bases not matched to a gene: 2. CDR1 is SGHTA, CDR2 FQGNSA, per germline. CDR3 residues: CASSLTGLNEQFF. The CDR3 region has the DNA TGTGCCAGCAGCTTGACAGGGCTCAATGAGCAGTTCTTC. The complete variable domain, with remaining parts taken from reference TRBV7-2 and TRBJ2-1, reads GAGVSQSPSNKVTEKGKDVELRCDPISGHTALYWYRQSLGQGLEFLIYFQGNSAPDKSGLPSDRFSAERTGGSVSTLTIQRTQQEDSAVYLCASSLTGLNEQFFGPGTRLTVL.

The chain links TRBV28 to TRBJ2-1, with D tentatively TRBD2 (6 bases). The CDR3 is 17 amino acids. Trimming pared 3 bases from V and 7 bases from J, leaving 22 bases between. CDR1 is MDHEN, CDR2 SYDVKM, per germline. The CDR3 spells CASSLSSAGRSGNEQFF. Written as DNA, the CDR3 is TGTGCCAGCAGTTTGTCATCCGCGGGACGGAGTGGGAATGAGCAGTTCTTC.

CDR3 sequence reads: CASSSGVGQPQHF. The CDR3 nucleotides read TGCGCCAGCAGTTCAGGGGTAGGGCAGCCCCAGCATTTT. The chain carries TRBV10-2 and TRBJ1-5; TRBD1 might be the D (6 bases). The CDR3 is 13 amino acids. V was cut by 5 bases and J by 7 bases, with 12 bases left in between. Germline CDR1 WSHSY, CDR2 SAAADI.

In this sample, this clone turned up once. The chain combines TRBV9 with TRBJ1-4; D is perhaps TRBD1 (5 bases). Germline CDR1 SGDLS, CDR2 YYNGEE. Trimming removed 2 bases at V and 0 bases at J, with 8 bases between. This CDR3 has 15 amino acids. The CDR3, as DNA: TGTGCCAGCAGCGTGGGGCTTGCAACTAATGAAAAACTGTTTTTT. Translating it yields CASSVGLATNEKLFF.

This clone was counted many times. V is TRBV10-3 and J is TRBJ2-1; the D gene is possibly TRBD2 (6 bases). Germline values: CDR1 ENHRY, CDR2 SYGVKD. Deletions cut 10 bases from V and 6 bases from J, with 10 bases between. This CDR3 comprises 11 residues. CDR3 nucleotide sequence: TGTGCCACCCTAGCGTCCAATGAGCAGTTCTTC. This codes for CATLASNEQFF.

This chain links TRBV27 with TRBJ1-5; D unresolved. Germline CDR1 is MNHEY and CDR2 is SMNVEV (reference sequence). Trimming took off 6 bases at V and 1 base at J, with 10 bases between the two ends. The CDR3 contains 14 residues. CDR3 DNA sequence: TGTGCCAGCAGCTTCCGACACAGCAATCAGCCCCAGCATTTT. Residues: CASSFRHSNQPQHF.

V gene TRBV5-5 combines with J gene TRBJ2-2; TRBD2 agrees at 8 bases. Unmatched junction bases numbered 13, after V lost 2 bases and J lost 7 bases. CDR1 and CDR2 (germline): SGHKS, YYEKEE (reference sequence). The CDR3 length is 17 residues. The CDR3 spells CASSFGRAGAPGGELFF. CDR3 DNA: TGTGCCAGCAGCTTCGGAAGAGCGGGAGCCCCCGGCGGGGAGCTGTTTTTT.

The rearrangement joins TRBV19 to TRBJ2-3; D is undetermined. Between the trimmed V and J ends, which lost 4 bases and 5 bases, there was a span of 13 bases. CDR3 length equals 14 residues. CDR1 is LNHDA, CDR2 SQIVND, per germline (reference sequence). The CDR3, as DNA: TGTGCCAGTAGTACTTCTAGATTTGAAGATACGCAGTATTTT. Translating gives CASSTSRFEDTQYF.

In this sample, this clone turned up many times. The chain has TRBV2 and TRBJ1-3; D is undetermined. The CDR3 is 14 residues long. Germline loops: CDR1 SNHLY, CDR2 FYNNEI. Trimming removed 1 base at V and 4 bases at J, with 8 bases between. The CDR3 nucleotides read TGTGCCAGCAGTGAAGGGTCAGGAGGAAACACCATATATTTT. It codes for CASSEGSGGNTIYF. The full variable domain, in which reference TRBV2 and TRBJ1-3 provide the parts outside the CDR3, is EPEVTQTPSHQVTQMGQEVILRCVPISNHLYFYWYRQILGQKVEFLVSFYNNEISEKSEIFDDQFSVERPDGSNFTLKIRSTKLEDSAMYFCASSEGSGGNTIYFGEGSWLTVV.

The chain links TRBV14 to TRBJ1-2; D unresolved. The CDR3 covers 14 residues. Trimming removed 8 bases at V and 3 bases at J, with 16 bases between. The germline V gene has CDR1 SGHDN and CDR2 FVKESK. CDR3 nucleotides: TGTGCCAGCTCGCGTGCCGTGATGGACTATGGCTACACCTTC. Translated: CASSRAVMDYGYTF.